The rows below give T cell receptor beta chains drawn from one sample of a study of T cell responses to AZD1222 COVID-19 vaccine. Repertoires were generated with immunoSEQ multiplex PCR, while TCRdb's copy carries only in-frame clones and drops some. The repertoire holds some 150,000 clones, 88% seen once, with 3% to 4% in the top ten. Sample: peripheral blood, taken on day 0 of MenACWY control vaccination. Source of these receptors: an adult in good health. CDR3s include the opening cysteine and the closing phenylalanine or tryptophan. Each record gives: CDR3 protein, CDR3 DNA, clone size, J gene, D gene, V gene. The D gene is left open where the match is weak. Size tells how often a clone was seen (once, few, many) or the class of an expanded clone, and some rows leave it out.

CDR3aa: CASSFSTGGYTF
CDR3nt: TGTGCCAGCAGTTTCTCGACCGGCGGCTACACCTTC
abundance: .
j_gene: TRBJ1-2
d_gene: .
v_gene: TRBV28

CDR3aa: CASSLRLTGGLNTEAFF
CDR3nt: TGTGCCAGCAGCTTAAGGTTAACAGGGGGCTTGAACACTGAAGCTTTCTTT
abundance: .
j_gene: TRBJ1-1
d_gene: TRBD1
v_gene: TRBV11-2

CDR3aa: CASSTGTGLNTEAFF
CDR3nt: TGTGCCAGCAGCACCGGGACAGGGCTGAACACTGAAGCTTTCTTT
abundance: .
j_gene: TRBJ1-1
d_gene: TRBD1
v_gene: TRBV5-6

CDR3aa: CASSLGGVNSPLHF
CDR3nt: TGTGCCAGCAGTTTGGGGGGGGTAAATTCACCCCTCCACTTT
abundance: .
j_gene: TRBJ1-6
d_gene: .
v_gene: TRBV27

CDR3aa: CASSFTVDVKAFF
CDR3nt: TGTGCCAGCAGCTTTACAGTAGATGTTAAAGCTTTCTTT
abundance: .
j_gene: TRBJ1-1
d_gene: .
v_gene: TRBV7-9

CDR3aa: CASSTSGTGNTEAFF
CDR3nt: TGTGCCAGCAGCACCTCCGGGACAGGGAACACTGAAGCTTTCTTT
abundance: once
j_gene: TRBJ1-1
d_gene: TRBD1
v_gene: TRBV28

CDR3aa: CASSEEGQGAARREQFF
CDR3nt: TGTGCCAGCAGTGAAGAGGGACAGGGGGCCGCGAGACGTGAGCAGTTCTTC
abundance: few
j_gene: TRBJ2-1
d_gene: TRBD1
v_gene: TRBV6-1

CDR3aa: CASSDEREGGDYGYTF
CDR3nt: TGTGCCAGCAGTGACGAGAGAGAAGGGGGCGACTATGGCTACACCTTC
abundance: .
j_gene: TRBJ1-2
d_gene: TRBD1
v_gene: TRBV6-1

CDR3aa: CASSVVDKNTEAFF
CDR3nt: TGTGCCAGCAGCGTAGTGGACAAGAACACTGAAGCTTTCTTT
abundance: .
j_gene: TRBJ1-1
d_gene: .
v_gene: TRBV9

CDR3aa: CAWRTGGQNTEAFF
CDR3nt: TGTGCCTGGAGGACAGGGGGCCAGAACACTGAAGCTTTCTTT
abundance: once
j_gene: TRBJ1-1
d_gene: TRBD1
v_gene: TRBV30

CDR3aa: CASSYIDSRSGELFF
CDR3nt: TGTGCCAGCAGTTACATTGACAGCCGAAGCGGGGAGCTGTTTTTT
abundance: .
j_gene: TRBJ2-2
d_gene: .
v_gene: TRBV6-2/TRBV6-3

CDR3aa: CASSLRDRMIGETQYF
CDR3nt: TGTGCCAGTAGTTTACGGGACAGGATGATTGGGGAGACCCAGTACTTC
abundance: .
j_gene: TRBJ2-5
d_gene: TRBD1
v_gene: TRBV19

CDR3aa: CASTLAGGRSPLHF
CDR3nt: TGTGCCAGCACCCTGGCGGGGGGCAGATCACCCCTCCACTTT
abundance: .
j_gene: TRBJ1-6
d_gene: .
v_gene: TRBV2

CDR3aa: CASSSSGGAFGEQFF
CDR3nt: TGTGCCAGCAGTTCTAGCGGGGGGGCCTTCGGTGAGCAGTTCTTC
abundance: .
j_gene: TRBJ2-1
d_gene: TRBD2
v_gene: TRBV7-9

CDR3aa: CASSADRGWDEQFF
CDR3nt: TGTGCCAGCAGTGCGGACAGGGGGTGGGATGAGCAGTTCTTC
abundance: .
j_gene: TRBJ2-1
d_gene: TRBD1
v_gene: TRBV2

CDR3aa: CASSSNRDSLEQFF
CDR3nt: TGTGCCAGCAGTTCCAACCGGGACTCTCTTGAGCAGTTCTTC
abundance: .
j_gene: TRBJ2-1
d_gene: .
v_gene: TRBV2

CDR3aa: CASRQAGTENTEAFF
CDR3nt: TGTGCCAGCAGGCAGGCCGGGACGGAGAACACTGAAGCTTTCTTT
abundance: .
j_gene: TRBJ1-1
d_gene: .
v_gene: TRBV6-5

CDR3aa: CASSSSGTGGAETQYF
CDR3nt: TGTGCCAGCAGCTCTTCCGGGACCGGGGGGGCAGAGACCCAGTACTTC
abundance: once
j_gene: TRBJ2-5
d_gene: TRBD2
v_gene: TRBV7-3

CDR3aa: CASSFGDRNTIYF
CDR3nt: TGCGCCAGCAGCTTTGGAGATCGTAACACCATATATTTT
abundance: .
j_gene: TRBJ1-3
d_gene: .
v_gene: TRBV5-1

CDR3aa: CASSLLWGELFF
CDR3nt: TGTGCCAGCAGTCTACTGTGGGGGGAGCTGTTTTTT
abundance: .
j_gene: TRBJ2-2
d_gene: .
v_gene: TRBV6-6

CDR3aa: CASSLRAEGNTIYF
CDR3nt: TGTGCCAGCAGTTTAAGGGCAGAAGGAAACACCATATATTTT
abundance: .
j_gene: TRBJ1-3
d_gene: .
v_gene: TRBV27

CDR3aa: CASSSFIGQGVNTGELFF
CDR3nt: TGTGCCAGCAGCTCGTTCATAGGGCAGGGGGTGAACACCGGGGAGCTGTTTTTT
abundance: .
j_gene: TRBJ2-2
d_gene: TRBD1
v_gene: TRBV11-3

CDR3aa: CSVGQRNYGYTF
CDR3nt: TGCAGCGTTGGACAGCGTAACTATGGCTACACCTTC
abundance: .
j_gene: TRBJ1-2
d_gene: .
v_gene: TRBV29-1

CDR3aa: CSASVGGIGQPQHF
CDR3nt: TGCAGTGCTAGTGTCGGAGGGATCGGTCAGCCCCAGCATTTT
abundance: .
j_gene: TRBJ1-5
d_gene: .
v_gene: TRBV20-1

CDR3aa: CASSESGGGQPQHF
CDR3nt: TGTGCCAGCAGCGAATCAGGGGGCGGGCAGCCCCAGCATTTT
abundance: .
j_gene: TRBJ1-5
d_gene: TRBD1
v_gene: TRBV9